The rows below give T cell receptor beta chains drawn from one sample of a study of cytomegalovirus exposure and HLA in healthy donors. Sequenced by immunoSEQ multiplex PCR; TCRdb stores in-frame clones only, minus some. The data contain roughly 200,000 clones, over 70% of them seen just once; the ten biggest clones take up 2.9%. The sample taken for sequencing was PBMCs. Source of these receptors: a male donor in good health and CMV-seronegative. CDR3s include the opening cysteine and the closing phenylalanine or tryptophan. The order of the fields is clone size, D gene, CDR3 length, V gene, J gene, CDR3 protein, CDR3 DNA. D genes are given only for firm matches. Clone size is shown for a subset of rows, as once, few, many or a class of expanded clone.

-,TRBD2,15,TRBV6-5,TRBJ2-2,CASRPSGAAGGELFF,TGTGCCAGCAGGCCGAGCGGGGCCGCGGGCGGGGAGCTGTTTTTT
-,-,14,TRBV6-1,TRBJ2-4,CASSEDQGQNIQYF,TGTGCCAGCAGTGAAGATCAGGGTCAAAACATTCAGTACTTC
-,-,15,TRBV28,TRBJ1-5,CASSFQQGGNQPQHF,TGTGCCAGCAGTTTCCAACAGGGCGGAAATCAGCCCCAGCATTTT
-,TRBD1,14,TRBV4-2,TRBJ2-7,CASSPGQGTYEQYF,TGTGCCAGCAGCCCGGGACAGGGAACCTACGAGCAGTACTTC
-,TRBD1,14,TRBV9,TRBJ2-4,CASTQGQGGNIQYF,TGTGCCAGCACCCAGGGACAGGGAGGTAACATTCAGTACTTC
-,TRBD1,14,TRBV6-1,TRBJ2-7,CASSVRDRPYEQYF,TGTGCCAGCAGTGTCCGGGACAGACCCTACGAGCAGTACTTC
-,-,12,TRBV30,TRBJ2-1,CAWSATGNEQFF,TGTGCCTGGAGTGCGACAGGCAATGAGCAGTTCTTC
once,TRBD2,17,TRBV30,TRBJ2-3,CAWSDGEGGGARDTQYF,TGTGCCTGGAGTGACGGAGAGGGCGGGGGGGCTCGCGATACGCAGTATTTT
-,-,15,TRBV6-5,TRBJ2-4,CASSYGGGTVNIQYF,TGTGCCAGCAGTTACGGCGGCGGGACGGTAAACATTCAGTACTTC
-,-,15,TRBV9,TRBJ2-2,CASSAGQLGTGELFF,TGTGCCAGCAGCGCCGGACAGTTGGGCACCGGGGAGCTGTTTTTT
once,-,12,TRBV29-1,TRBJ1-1,CSVDPNYSEAFF,TGCAGCGTTGATCCGAATTACTCTGAAGCTTTCTTT
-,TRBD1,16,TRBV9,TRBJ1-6,CASSVAIGQGASPLHF,TGTGCCAGCAGCGTAGCTATAGGACAGGGGGCTTCACCCCTCCACTTT
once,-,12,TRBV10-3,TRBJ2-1,CATFGGYNEQFF,TGTGCCACCTTCGGTGGCTACAATGAGCAGTTCTTC
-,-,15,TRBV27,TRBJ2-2,CASSPHPSSTGELFF,TGTGCCAGCAGTCCGCACCCTTCGAGCACCGGGGAGCTGTTTTTT
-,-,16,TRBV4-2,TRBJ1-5,CASSQDRQEKNQPQHF,TGTGCCAGCAGCCAAGATCGACAGGAGAAAAATCAGCCCCAGCATTTT
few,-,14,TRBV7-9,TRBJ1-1,CASSLGQMNTEAFF,TGTGCCAGCAGCCTCGGACAGATGAACACTGAAGCTTTCTTT
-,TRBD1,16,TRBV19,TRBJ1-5,CASSMTGGPGNQPQHF,TGTGCCAGTAGTATGACAGGGGGTCCGGGCAATCAGCCCCAGCATTTT
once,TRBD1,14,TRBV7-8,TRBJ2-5,CASSLGTAQETQYF,TGTGCCAGCAGCCTCGGGACAGCCCAAGAGACCCAGTACTTC
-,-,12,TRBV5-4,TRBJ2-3,CASSFYTDTQYF,TGTGCCAGCAGCTTTTATACAGATACGCAGTATTTT
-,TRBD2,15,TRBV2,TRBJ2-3,CASMWLAGGRDTQYF,TGTGCCAGCATGTGGCTAGCGGGGGGTCGAGATACGCAGTATTTT
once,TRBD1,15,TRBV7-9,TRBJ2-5,CSSSLGDRDLETQYF,TGTTCCAGCAGCTTAGGGGACAGGGATCTAGAGACCCAGTACTTC
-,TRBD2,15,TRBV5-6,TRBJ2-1,CASSRPGLVYNEQFF,TGTGCCAGCAGCCGGCCGGGACTAGTTTACAATGAGCAGTTCTTC
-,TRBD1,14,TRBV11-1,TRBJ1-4,CASSHGQGGEKLFF,TGTGCCAGCAGCCATGGACAGGGCGGTGAAAAACTGTTTTTT
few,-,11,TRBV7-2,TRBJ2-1,CASSRTAVQFF,TGTGCCAGCAGTCGGACAGCCGTCCAGTTCTTC
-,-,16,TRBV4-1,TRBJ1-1,CASSQDQGQMNTEAFF,TGCGCCAGCAGCCAAGATCAAGGACAGATGAACACTGAAGCTTTCTTT
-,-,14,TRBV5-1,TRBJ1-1,CASSLHTAGREAFF,TGCGCCAGCAGCTTGCACACAGCAGGTAGGGAAGCTTTCTTT
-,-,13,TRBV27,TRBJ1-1,CASSFQENTEAFF,TGTGCCAGCAGTTTCCAGGAGAACACTGAAGCTTTCTTT
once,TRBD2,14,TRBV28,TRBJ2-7,CASSPRLAEYEQYF,TGTGCCAGCAGTCCCCGACTAGCGGAGTACGAGCAGTACTTC
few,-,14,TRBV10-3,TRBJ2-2,CATRGTTNTGELFF,TGTGCCACTAGGGGGACAACGAACACCGGGGAGCTGTTTTTT
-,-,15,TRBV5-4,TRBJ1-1,CASSRGTLMNTEAFF,TGTGCCAGCAGCCGCGGGACGCTTATGAACACTGAAGCTTTCTTT
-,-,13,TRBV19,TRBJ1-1,CASRGVGWTEAFF,TGTGCCAGTAGAGGGGTCGGGTGGACTGAAGCTTTCTTT
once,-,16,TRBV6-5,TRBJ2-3,CASSYKVRELADTQYF,TGTGCCAGCAGTTACAAGGTGCGGGAACTAGCAGATACGCAGTATTTT
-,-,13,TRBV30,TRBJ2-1,CAFQAGAHNEQFF,TGTGCCTTCCAGGCGGGGGCCCACAATGAGCAGTTCTTC
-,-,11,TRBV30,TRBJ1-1,CAWSVYTEAFF,TGTGCCTGGAGCGTTTACACTGAAGCTTTCTTT
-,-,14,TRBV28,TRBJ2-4,CASSFSGSKNIQYF,TGTGCCAGCAGTTTCTCCGGGTCAAAAAACATTCAGTACTTC
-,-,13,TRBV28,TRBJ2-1,CASSWTVDNEQFF,TGTGCCAGCAGTTGGACAGTAGACAATGAGCAGTTCTTC
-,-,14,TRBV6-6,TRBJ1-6,CASTASPYNSPLHF,TGTGCCAGCACCGCGAGTCCCTATAATTCACCCCTCCACTTT
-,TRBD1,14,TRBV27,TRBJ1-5,CASSPNRGGQPQHF,TGTGCCAGCAGCCCAAACAGGGGCGGCCAGCCCCAGCATTTT
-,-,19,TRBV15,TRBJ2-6,CATSMKPGLPSSGANVLTF,TGTGCCACCAGCATGAAGCCGGGACTTCCTAGCTCTGGGGCCAACGTCCTGACTTTC
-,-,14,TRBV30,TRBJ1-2,CAWRPLDSDYGYTF,TGTGCCTGGAGGCCCCTAGACAGTGACTATGGCTACACCTTC
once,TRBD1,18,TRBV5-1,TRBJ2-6,CASSLPPGQSSGANVLTF,TGCGCCAGCAGCCTCCCCCCGGGACAGAGCTCTGGGGCCAACGTCCTGACTTTC
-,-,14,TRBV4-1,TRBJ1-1,CASSQDPGNTEAFF,TGCGCCAGCAGCCAAGATCCGGGGAACACTGAAGCTTTCTTT
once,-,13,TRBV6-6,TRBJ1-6,CASSWEGGSPLHF,TGTGCCAGCAGTTGGGAAGGGGGATCACCCCTCCACTTT
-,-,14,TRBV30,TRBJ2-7,CAWSDLLLSYEQYF,TGTGCCTGGAGTGACCTACTCCTCTCCTACGAGCAGTACTTC
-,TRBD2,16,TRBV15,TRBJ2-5,CATSRVLAGGKETQYF,TGTGCCACCAGCAGAGTACTAGCGGGGGGGAAAGAGACCCAGTACTTC
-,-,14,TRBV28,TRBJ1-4,CASSLGGEGEKLFF,TGTGCCAGCAGTTTGGGAGGGGAAGGCGAAAAACTGTTTTTT
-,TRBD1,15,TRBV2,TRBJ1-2,CASSEAPGGASGYTF,TGTGCCAGCAGTGAAGCGCCAGGGGGCGCTTCTGGCTACACCTTC
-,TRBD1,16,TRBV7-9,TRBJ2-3,CSSSFGYRGSTDTQYF,TGTTCCAGCAGCTTCGGTTACAGGGGGAGCACAGATACGCAGTATTTT
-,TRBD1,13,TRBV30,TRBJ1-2,CAWSRDRPYGYTF,TGTGCCTGGAGTAGGGACAGGCCCTATGGCTACACCTTC
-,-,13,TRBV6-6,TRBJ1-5,CASSTGWVQPQHF,TGTGCCAGCAGTACAGGGTGGGTTCAGCCCCAGCATTTT
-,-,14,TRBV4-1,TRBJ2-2,CASSQVSMTGELFF,TGCGCCAGCAGCCAAGTTTCCATGACCGGGGAGCTGTTTTTT
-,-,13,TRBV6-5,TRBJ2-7,CASSYEFRAEQYF,TGTGCCAGCAGTTACGAGTTCAGGGCCGAGCAGTACTTC
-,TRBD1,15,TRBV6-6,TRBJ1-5,CASSKGAHSNQPQHF,TGTGCCAGCAGCAAGGGGGCGCATAGCAATCAGCCCCAGCATTTT
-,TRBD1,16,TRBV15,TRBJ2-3,CATSRVTGASTDTQYF,TGTGCCACCAGCAGAGTTACAGGGGCCAGCACAGATACGCAGTATTTT
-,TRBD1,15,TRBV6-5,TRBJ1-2,CASSFGTEANYGYTF,TGTGCCAGCAGTTTCGGGACAGAAGCTAACTATGGCTACACCTTC
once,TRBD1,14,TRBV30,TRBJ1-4,CAWGRGTGDEKLFF,TGTGCCTGGGGCCGGGGGACAGGGGATGAAAAACTGTTTTTT
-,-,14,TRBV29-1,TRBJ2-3,CSVEGLRGTDTQYF,TGCAGCGTTGAGGGATTGCGGGGCACAGATACGCAGTATTTT
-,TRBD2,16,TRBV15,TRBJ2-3,CATSRGERGSTDTQYF,TGTGCCACCAGCAGAGGGGAGCGGGGGAGTACAGATACGCAGTATTTT
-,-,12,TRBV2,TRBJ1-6,CASSDRGSPLHF,TGTGCCAGCAGTGATAGAGGTTCACCCCTCCACTTT